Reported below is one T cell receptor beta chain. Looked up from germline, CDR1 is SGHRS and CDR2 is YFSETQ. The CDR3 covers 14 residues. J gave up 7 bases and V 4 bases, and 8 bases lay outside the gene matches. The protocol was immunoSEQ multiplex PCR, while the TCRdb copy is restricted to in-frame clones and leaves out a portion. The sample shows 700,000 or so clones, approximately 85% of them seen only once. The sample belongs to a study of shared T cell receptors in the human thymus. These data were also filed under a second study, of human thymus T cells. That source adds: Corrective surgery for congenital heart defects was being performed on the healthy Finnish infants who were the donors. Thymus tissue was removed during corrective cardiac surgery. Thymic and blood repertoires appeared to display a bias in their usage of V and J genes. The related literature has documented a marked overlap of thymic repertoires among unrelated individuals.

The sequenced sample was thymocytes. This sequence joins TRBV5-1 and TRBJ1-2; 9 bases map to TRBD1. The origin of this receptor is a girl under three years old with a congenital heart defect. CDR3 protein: CASSVGTGRGGYTF. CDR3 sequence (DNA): TGCGCCAGCAGCGTCGGGACAGGGAGGGGTGGCTACACCTTC. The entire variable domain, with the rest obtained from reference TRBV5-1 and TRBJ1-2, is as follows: KAGVTQTPRYLIKTRGQQVTLSCSPISGHRSVSWYQQTPGQGLQFLFEYFSETQRNKGNFPGRFSGRQFSNSRSEMNVSTLELGDSALYLCASSVGTGRGGYTFGSGTRLTVV.